The 14 T cell receptor beta chains below come from one sample, sequenced in a study of blood T cell repertoires in COVID-19. Measured with immunoSEQ multiplex PCR; TCRdb has only the in-frame clones, and not every one. The table has a few hundred thousand clones, around 80% seen once. The sequenced sample consisted of PBMCs or T cells enriched from blood (not recorded which). The receptors stem from a man aged 25-45 years with acute COVID-19.

The chain couples TRBV7-6 to TRBJ1-1; D call uncertain. Germline CDR1 SGHVS, CDR2 FNYEAQ. V dropped 7 bases and J dropped 2 bases, with 14 bases sitting between them. CDR3 length: 14 amino acids. CDR3 loop: CASKWAEKNTEAFF. The CDR3 bases are TGTGCCAGCAAGTGGGCCGAGAAAAACACTGAAGCTTTCTTT.

The chain uses TRBV24-1 and TRBJ1-2, with D possibly TRBD1 on 6 matching bases. Germline CDR1 KGHDR, CDR2 SFDVKD. The CDR3 is 15 amino acids. V dropped 9 bases and J dropped 2 bases, with 18 bases sitting between them. CDR3 sequence reads: CATPHPRGQNYGYTF. CDR3 nucleotides: TGTGCCACCCCGCACCCTCGGGGACAAAACTATGGCTACACCTTC.

The chain uses TRBV6-5 and TRBJ2-5; D may be TRBD2 (6 bases). CDR1 MNHEY and CDR2 SVGAGI come from the germline V gene. CDR3 length equals 13 residues. V lost 6 bases to trimming and J lost 5 bases, with 13 bases between them. CDR3 sequence: CASSRGYGETQYF. Here the CDR3 DNA reads TGTGCCAGCAGCCGGGGGTATGGCGAGACCCAGTACTTC.

The rearrangement uses TRBV5-4 and TRBJ1-1, with 7 positions matching TRBD1. Germline V gives CDR1 SGHNT, CDR2 YYREEE (reference sequence). After removal of 0 bases from V and 8 bases from J, the junction contained 1 base not matched to a gene. This CDR3 comprises 12 residues. CDR3 region: CASSLGDREAFF. The CDR3 region has the DNA TGTGCCAGCAGCTTGGGGGACAGAGAAGCTTTCTTT.

The chain uses TRBV28 and TRBJ2-7; 10 nucleotides match TRBD2. V was clipped by 3 bases and J by 1 base; unmatched bases: 3. Germline loops: CDR1 MDHEN, CDR2 SYDVKM. CDR3 length: 15 residues. The CDR3 loop is CASSFERGGSYEQYF. CDR3 sequence (DNA): TGTGCCAGCAGTTTCGAGCGGGGGGGGTCCTACGAGCAGTACTTC.

The rearrangement joins TRBV6-5 to TRBJ1-5; D not resolved. Germline V gene data show CDR1 as MNHEY and CDR2 as SVGAGI. V lost 3 bases, J lost 5 bases, and 8 bases lay in between. This CDR3 spans 13 amino acids. CDR3 DNA sequence: TGTGCCAGCAGTTATAAGAGGGATCAGCCCCAGCATTTT. Translating gives CASSYKRDQPQHF.

This clone has more than one count but fewer than ten. The chain combines TRBV9 with TRBJ2-2, with D maybe TRBD1 (6 bases). Germline lookup yields CDR1 SGDLS and CDR2 YYNGEE. This CDR3 has 15 amino acids. The ends were cut back, 4 bases at V and 4 bases at J, with 14 bases in the middle. The CDR3 loop is CASSPQGVGTGELFF. In DNA form, the CDR3 reads TGTGCCAGCAGCCCACAGGGTGTGGGCACCGGGGAGCTGTTTTTT.

In DNA, the CDR3 is TGTGCCAGCAGCCCTACAGGGTTCGGCTACACCTTC. The encoded protein is CASSPTGFGYTF. The chain joins TRBV5-6 to TRBJ1-2; tentative D call: TRBD1 (6 bases). The V and J ends lost 4 bases and 8 bases respectively, with 12 bases between them. CDR1 is SGHDT and CDR2 is YYEEEE in the germline V gene. CDR3 length: 12 amino acids.

The chain links TRBV9 to TRBJ2-3; D is perhaps TRBD2 (7 bases). This CDR3 is built from 16 residues. Germline CDR1 is SGDLS and CDR2 is YYNGEE. V lost 4 bases and J 7 bases, leaving 22 bases between the germline ends. CDR3 bases: TGTGCCAGCAGCTCCAGCTTTGGGCGGGGGCCCAATACGCAGTATTTT. This encodes CASSSSFGRGPNTQYF.

The chain has TRBV28 and TRBJ1-2; a weak D match, TRBD1 (6 bases). This CDR3 contains 17 residues. Germline lookup yields CDR1 MDHEN and CDR2 SYDVKM. The ends were cut back, 5 bases at V and 7 bases at J, with 26 bases in the middle. This CDR3 is CASSGETGYRLWLGYTF. The DNA for the CDR3 is TGTGCCAGCAGTGGGGAGACAGGATATCGTCTATGGCTTGGCTACACCTTC.

The gene calls are TRBV29-1 and TRBJ2-7; possible D gene TRBD1, 6 bases. The CDR3 sequence is 13 residues long. V shed 7 bases and J shed 4 bases, with 17 bases lying between them. Germline V gene data show CDR1 as SQVTM and CDR2 as ANQGSEA. CDR3 amino acids: CSGWTDFSYEQYF. The CDR3 DNA is TGCAGCGGTTGGACAGATTTCTCTTACGAGCAGTACTTC.

The rearrangement links TRBV27 to TRBJ2-1; the D gene is possibly TRBD2 (6 bases). CDR3 size: 16 residues. V was pared by 6 bases and J by 5 bases, with 20 bases between. Germline lookup yields CDR1 MNHEY and CDR2 SMNVEV (reference sequence). Here the CDR3 reads CASRPGSGWGDNEQFF. CDR3 nucleotide sequence: TGTGCCAGCAGGCCGGGGTCGGGGTGGGGGGACAATGAGCAGTTCTTC.

The CDR3 loop is CASSVVYSYEQFF. The CDR3 region has the DNA TGTGCCAGCAGCGTAGTCTATAGCTATGAGCAGTTCTTC. The chain joins TRBV9 to TRBJ2-1; D is unclear. Trimming pared 0 bases from V and 8 bases from J, leaving 9 bases between. The germline gives CDR1 SGDLS, CDR2 YYNGEE. This CDR3 has 13 residues.

The chain links TRBV4-2 to TRBJ2-1; a weak D match, TRBD2 (5 bases). Trimming pared 3 bases from V and 3 bases from J, leaving 6 bases between. Germline V gene sequence: CDR1 LGHNA, CDR2 YNFKEQ. This CDR3 is 13 amino acids long. As DNA, the CDR3 is TGTGCCAGCAGCCACGGGATCTACAATGAGCAGTTCTTC. As protein: CASSHGIYNEQFF.